This TCR beta chain was profiled in a study of regulatory T cells in long-lasting Graves disease (dated by TCRdb to the early 2020s). Looking at the study overall: Newly diagnosed Graves' disease patients had taken antithyroid drugs for less than 3 months. A total of some 35 samples underwent TCR sequencing, from roughly 13 patients with persistent Graves' disease and approximately 20 patients with newly diagnosed Graves' disease. The study was registered as a clinical trial and conducted in China. This study used TCR sequencing and RNA sequencing of peripheral blood to compare persistent Graves' disease patients against newly diagnosed Graves' disease patients.

Taken with the paper, the label for time point translates to: newly diagnosed GD, antithyroid drugs for less than 3 months. RNA was extracted from PBMCs in TRIzol for both TCR sequencing and RNA sequencing. Graves' disease was diagnosed according to American Thyroid Association guidelines. Patients for the study were recruited at an endocrinology department in Xi'an, China. From each patient, around 8.3 milliliters of peripheral blood was collected into an EDTA anticoagulant tube. PBMCs were isolated by Ficoll Paque Plus density gradient separation without further T cell sorting. An Agilent 2100 Bioanalyzer and agarose gel were used to assess RNA quality, and a NanoDrop 2000 was used to measure RNA concentration. A note on this clonotype: The clone's antigen remains unknown. No base quality information exists; no much larger clone differs at one position.

Libraries were prepared through multiplex PCR. Data came from an Illumina HiSeq 4000. CDR3 regions were amplified by Arm-PCR with iRepertoire HTBI primers to construct TCR beta libraries. PCR products were gel purified before sequencing. On the study's bioinformatics: A total of 62 TRBV and 14 TRBJ segments were identified across samples and were used for gene usage analysis of CDR3 amino acid clonotypes. COPE and FqMerger were used to merge filtered high-quality paired reads into contigs. BLAST was used to align contigs to IMGT TRBV, TRBD and TRBJ reference genes, and CDR3 was defined according to IMGT. Any clonotype with a frequency above 0.1% was counted as a highly expanded clone. Shannon entropy served as the measure of repertoire diversity, while the Gini coefficient captured V-J evenness. A clonotype found in more than one individual was treated as public. TCRdb reprocessing: public reads trimmed at Q25 with fastp, clones called with MiXCR, in-frame beta chains kept. Each entry merges the rows of one CDR3 protein and shows their most common DNA and genes. TCRdb's processing, not the study's, gives the V and J calls here. Present in this sample are around 320,000 distinct CDR3 sequences, over 15% of which were seen just once. Jointly, the top ten make up 25% to 30% of the sample.

The full study reports these points: A larger number of public clonotypes was shared among persistent patients (more than 2,500) than among newly diagnosed patients (around 880). Sequencing and analysis were restricted to the TCR beta chain. Persistent Graves' disease patients showed lower TCR Shannon entropy and fewer highly expanded clones than newly diagnosed patients, suggesting clonal expansion. The authors acknowledged the small sample size as a limitation that may reduce accuracy. Only peripheral blood was studied, because thyroid tissue, the primary lesion, was inaccessible.

The same data also went into a second study, on T cells in Graves' hyperthyroidism and ophthalmopathy. The second paper states: Stable Graves' hyperthyroidism was defined as no progression to ophthalmopathy during 18 months of follow-up. Hyperthyroidism patients were newly diagnosed, had a disease duration of under 2 months, and were aged 18 to 65 years. Exclusion was applied to patients with uncontrolled infections, other autoimmune diseases, pregnancy or lactation. Diagnoses relied on clinical symptoms, serum thyroxine and TRAb, thyroid ultrasound and orbital computed tomography. The TCR CDR3 was subjected to a first round of RT-PCR using the HTBI primer set and the Qiagen OneStep RT-PCR kit. Most expanded thyroid clonotypes (frequency above 0.001) were also found in blood, which suggests that blood repertoires may mirror thyroid immune responses. In cross-validation, a model built on a 13 V-J signature told ophthalmopathy apart from stable hyperthyroidism with 85% to 90% sensitivity and about 81% specificity, and in testing the same model reached 80%/75%. In validation, progression to ophthalmopathy was predicted by the model with 70.59% sensitivity and 72% to 85% specificity, a median of approximately 6.5 months before onset. To identify TCR V-J signatures that set the groups apart, the researchers used a discovery cohort of more than 95 patients, made up of around 40 with Graves' ophthalmopathy and approximately 57 with stable Graves' hyperthyroidism. Whether ophthalmopathy could be predicted prospectively was tested in an independent validation cohort made up of 18 hyperthyroidism patients plus 17 patients who later progressed to ophthalmopathy. The 100 discovery patients were divided at random into training and test sets in a 7:3 ratio. The study also compared thyroid tissue and blood T-cell repertoires from a handful of Graves' hyperthyroidism patients. After blood sampling, hyperthyroidism patients were treated with methimazole at a starting dose of 30 mg daily, and ophthalmopathy patients were treated with high-dose intravenous methylprednisolone. A second multiplex PCR round built the libraries, followed by size selection and purification. The libraries were sequenced on an Illumina HiSeq2000 using paired-end 100 bp reads. SOAPnuke was used to process the raw data, removing reads that contained adapters or uncalled bases, had a mean Phred below 15, or lacked an exact match to the constant primer or identifier. High-quality paired reads were merged with COPE v1.2.5, and unique nucleotide sequences were defined as clonotypes. MiTCR v1.1 was used to align the clonotypes against IMGT TRBV, TRBD and TRBJ reference segments. Only V-J combinations with frequency above 0.0001, covering about 99% of repertoires, were analysed. The TCS score was defined as F50 (clonal expansion) divided by E x V (chaos), with BLOSUM62-based TCRdist calculated between CDR3 peptides within each V-J. Welch's t-statistics and random forest reduced fewer than 600 V-J features to 13, which were used in a naive Bayes classifier (R e1071). Sample size was not statistically predetermined, and investigators were not blinded to group allocation. The paper describes TCR Vbeta CDR3 sequencing of 120 to 150 peripheral blood samples, made up of some 40 ophthalmopathy patients, roughly 72 hyperthyroidism patients and some 17 progressor patients.

The specimen comprised peripheral blood mononuclear cells (PBMCs), sampled at new diagnosis, from a patient treated with antithyroid drugs. The origin of this receptor is a man in his forties with Graves disease. Donor details come from another sample of the same person, matched by shared clones.

The CDR3 protein: CASSEQSWGDYGYTF. The DNA reads TGTGCCAGCAGTGAACAATCGTGGGGTGACTATGGCTACACCTTC. The chain is encoded by TRBV6-1 joined to TRBJ1-2, with the D gene too uncertain to name. Counted from cysteine to phenylalanine, this CDR3 has 15 amino acids. Of the read, only the CDR3 DNA is kept; its 45 bases are in frame from base 1. The germline V gene sets CDR1 to MNHNS and CDR2 to SASEGT. V is shortened by 2 bases, J by 3 bases, and the region joining them spans 13 bases.